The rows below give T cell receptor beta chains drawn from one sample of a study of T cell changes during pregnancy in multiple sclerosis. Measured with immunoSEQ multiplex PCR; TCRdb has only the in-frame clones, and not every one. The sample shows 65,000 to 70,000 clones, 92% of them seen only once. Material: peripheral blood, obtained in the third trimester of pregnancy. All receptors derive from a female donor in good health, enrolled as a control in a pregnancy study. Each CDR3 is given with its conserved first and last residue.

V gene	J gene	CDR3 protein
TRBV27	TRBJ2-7	CASSPRQGLTYEQYF
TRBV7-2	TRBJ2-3	CASTPEGGGRLDTQYF
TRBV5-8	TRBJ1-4	CASSLPGHANEKLFF
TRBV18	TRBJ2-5	CASSPRRGTRRGQETQYF
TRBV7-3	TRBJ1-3	CASSPGQGGNTIYF
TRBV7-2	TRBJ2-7	CASSFGVEQYF
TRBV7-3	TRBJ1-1	CASSRRPDSLNTEAFF
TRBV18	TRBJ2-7	CASTTGITYEQYF
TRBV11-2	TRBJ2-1	CASRHSGRTDEQFF
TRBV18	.	CASSLGVSDYEQYF
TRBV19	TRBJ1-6	CASSIRGQGASPLHF
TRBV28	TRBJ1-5	CASKQGPHQPQHF
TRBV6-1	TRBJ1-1	CASSEAPAGRPFF
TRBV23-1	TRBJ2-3	CASHERGTEDTQYF
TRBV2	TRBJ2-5	CASSDAGGRGETQYF
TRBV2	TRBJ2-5	CASSESGVRRETQYF